A few counts support the clone carrying this T cell receptor (beta chain). Its antigen is currently unknown. CDR3 length equals 14 residues. The V gene's germline CDR1 is DFQATT and CDR2 SNEGSKA (reference sequence). Trimming removed 2 bases from V and 7 bases from J, with 15 bases in between. Sequencing libraries for TCR beta were prepared with iRepertoire HTBI primers and Arm-PCR of CDR3 regions. TCRdb fed the multiplex PCR reads into MiXCR, producing one record per CDR3 protein. Seen here are roughly 360,000 distinct CDR3 sequences, roughly 20% observed once, and the top ten hold 25% to 35%. The data originate from a study of regulatory T cells in long-lasting Graves disease. Study observations and caveats: Under persistent disease, TRBV28, TRBJ1-2 and TRBJ2-5 were used preferentially. Persistent-disease Graves' patients showed less TCR diversity than new cases. Tissue studied was limited to peripheral blood, excluding thyroid tissue.

The sample's time point: persistent/refractory GD, antithyroid drugs over 5 years with positive TRAb. PBMC-extracted RNA yielded the TCR library. Peripheral blood, at nine milliliters, went into EDTA tubes. The chain combines TRBV20-1 with TRBJ1-5, with D hard to call. Sequences were derived from peripheral blood mononuclear cells (PBMCs), sampled when the disease was refractory, from a patient treated with antithyroid drugs. The receptor comes from a woman aged 40 to 50 with Graves disease. CDR3: CSARQESSWQPQHF. CDR3 sequence (DNA): TGCAGTGCTAGACAGGAATCTTCATGGCAGCCCCAGCATTTT.